This TCR beta chain is from a study of shared clonotypes between healthy human individuals. Libraries were prepared by immunoSEQ multiplex PCR; TCRdb keeps only in-frame clonotypes and omits some of them. This table holds about 2.4 million clones, under 95% found once. There are 11 residues in the CDR3. In germline, CDR1 is DFQATT, CDR2 SNEGSKA (reference sequence). V lost 2 bases to trimming and J lost 7 bases, with 9 bases between them. The clonotype comes from a man younger than 35 in good health. Some clones in this sample may be carry-over from other donors' samples. The chain joins TRBV20-1 to TRBJ2-7, with D possibly matching TRBD2 (5 bases). Sequenced material: naive CD4+ T cells from PBMCs. Subset described: CD45RA+ positively selected. The CDR3 here is CSARRPGEQYF. The DNA of the CDR3 is TGCAGTGCTAGACGACCGGGGGAGCAGTACTTC.